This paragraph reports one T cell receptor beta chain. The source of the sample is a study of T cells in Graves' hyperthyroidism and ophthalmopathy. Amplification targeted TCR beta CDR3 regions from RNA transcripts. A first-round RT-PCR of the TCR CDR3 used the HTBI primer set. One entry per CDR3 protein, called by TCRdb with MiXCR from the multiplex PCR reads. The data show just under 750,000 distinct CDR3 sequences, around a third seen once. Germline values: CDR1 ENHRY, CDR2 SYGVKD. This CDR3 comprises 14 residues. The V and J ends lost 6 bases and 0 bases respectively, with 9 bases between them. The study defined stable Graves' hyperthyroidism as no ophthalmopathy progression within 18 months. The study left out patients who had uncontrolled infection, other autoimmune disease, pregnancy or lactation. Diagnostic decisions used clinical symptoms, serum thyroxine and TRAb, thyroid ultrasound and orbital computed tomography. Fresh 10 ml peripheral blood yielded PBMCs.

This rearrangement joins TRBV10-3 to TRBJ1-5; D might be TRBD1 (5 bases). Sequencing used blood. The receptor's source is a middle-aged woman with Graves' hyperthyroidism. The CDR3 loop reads CAIRRDGSNQPQHF. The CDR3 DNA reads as TGTGCCATCAGGCGGGACGGTAGCAATCAGCCCCAGCATTTT.